Below, one TCR beta chain is given with its context. In its sample, this clonotype was seen a few times. Its binding antigen is unknown. No base-level quality is on record; no much larger clone is a single base apart. Libraries came from PCR. TCR sequencing of DNA from cultured CD4+ T cells used the Oncomine TCR Beta short-read assay at the Johns Hopkins FTIC core. The QIAamp micro DNA kit was used to extract genomic DNA from the cultured CD4+ T cells. The Oncomine TCR Beta libraries from cultured CD4+ T cells were pooled using unique dual indexes and then sequenced on an Illumina iSeq 100. From the authors' description of their analysis: Non-productive sequences were removed, and CDR3s that did not start with C, did not end with F or W, or were shorter than 7 amino acids were discarded. The MANAFEST web application was used to identify antigen-specific clonotypes by comparing peptide-stimulated wells against reference wells and other culture wells. To be called positive, a clone needed an FDR below 0.05, an odds ratio above 5, and a productive frequency above 0.1% in at least two of three replicate wells. A clonotype was classed as cross-reactive if the clonotype showed significant expansion both in SARS-CoV-2 spike wells and in at least one common cold coronavirus spike condition. Similarity between CDR3 sequences was evaluated in R version 3.6.1 using Levenshtein distances (stringdist) and unrooted phylogenetic trees (ape). TCRdb reworked the public reads: Q25 trimming with fastp, MiXCR clone assembly, productive beta chains retained. Duplicate CDR3 protein sequences are folded into a single record with the most common DNA and genes. The authors' filters were not applied to this entry. This sample is represented by some 9,700 distinct CDR3 sequences; about 35% of them were singletons. The ten largest clones capture 6.5% to 9% of the sample.

Germline trimming: 8 bases from V, 4 bases from J; junction bases outside gene matches: 12. The CDR3 holds 16 amino acids from the cysteine to the phenylalanine. Only the CDR3 DNA is retained, 48 bases long and in frame from the first base. Reading the germline V gene gives CDR1 MNHNS and CDR2 SASEGT. This record comes from a study of vaccination and CD4 T cells after COVID-19 (dated 2022 in TCRdb). About the full investigation: Six males and four females were included in the convalescent cohort, with two Hispanic individuals, seven Caucasians, two Asians and one multiracial person represented. Two doses of either the Pfizer-BioNTech BNT162b2 vaccine (n=8) or the Moderna mRNA-1273 vaccine (n=2) were administered to participants. Post-COVID blood samples from convalescent patients were collected a median of roughly 100 days after diagnosis, with a range of about 35 to 180 days. Post-vaccine blood samples were obtained a median of approximately 74 days after the second vaccine dose, with a range of about 13 to 250 days. For stimulating the cultures, overlapping spike peptide pools were used, derived from SARS-CoV-2 as well as from the common cold coronaviruses HCoV-NL63, HCoV-OC43 and HCoV-229E. As controls, cultures received a CEFX viral epitope pool (the positive control), an HIV-1 Nef peptide pool (the negative control), or no peptide at all. In 10 COVID-19 convalescent patients and a few infection-naive healthy vaccine recipients, researchers compared the spike-specific CD4+ TCR repertoire from before mRNA vaccination with the repertoire from after. An earlier paper using these donors assessed, at the TCR clonotype level, memory CD4+ T cell crossreactivity between SARS-CoV-2 and common cold coronavirus spike proteins. What the study reported, not specific to this receptor: Of the vaccine-specific clones found in convalescent patients, nearly all (304 of 307) were mono-reactive for SARS-CoV-2 spike instead of being cross-reactive with common cold coronaviruses. Among convalescent patients, a median around 83% of the SARS-CoV-2-reactive clones seen after vaccination appeared only after vaccination, which suggests priming specific to the vaccine. Only a relatively small number of convalescent patients were included in the study, and early timepoints following natural infection were not analyzed. The median count of SARS-CoV-2-reactive clonotypes went up from around 20 after infection to 38 after vaccination, although the change was not significant.

What this sample's treatment or condition label stands for: approximately nine-day PBMC culture with coronavirus spike peptide pools or control peptides (ViraFEST assay). CD4+ T cells from unexposed donors were collected before the COVID-19 pandemic (2011-2018). The ViraFEST assay, used in the study, expanded antigen-specific T cells with peptide pools and then identified the expanded clonotypes through TCR sequencing. Each well held 1.5 million to 2.5 million PBMCs cultured with 9 to 10 ug/ml peptide pools in IMDM containing around 5% human AB serum and 10 IU/ml IL-2. Half of the culture medium was replaced with fresh IL-2-containing medium on days 3 and 7. After around 11 days of culture, CD4+ T cells were isolated by negative selection with the EasySep CD4+ T cell isolation kit. As far as cell numbers permitted, CD4+ T cells from unexposed donors were tested for reactivity against SARS-CoV-2 S and N as well as four spike pools from common cold coronaviruses. Ficoll-Paque Plus gradient centrifugation was used to isolate PBMCs from whole blood, and the isolated PBMCs were then either used fresh or cryopreserved at -140C. Triplicate wells were generally used for each culture condition. Leukapheresis product for the unexposed donors was bought commercially.

The chain uses TRBV6-1 and TRBJ1-2; TRBD1 matches 11 bases in the middle. The sequence was collected from a human donor in good health. The sequenced sample was CD4+ T cells from blood, cultured in vitro. The nucleotides read TGTGCCAGCGGTCAGATTCGGACAGGGGGCTTCTATGGCTACACCTTC. Its coded protein is CASGQIRTGGFYGYTF.